This is a list of T cell receptor beta chains from one sample in a study of OX40 agonist ivuxolimab in advanced cancers. Here immunoSEQ multiplex PCR was the method, and the copy in TCRdb shows in-frame clones only, minus some. This table holds 20,000 to 25,000 clones, 80% to 90% found once. The starting material was CD4+ or CD8+ T cells sorted from blood, obtained in a trial of the OX40 agonist ivuxolimab. The receptor source for this set is an adult with an advanced solid tumor such as melanoma, head and neck, liver or kidney cancer. CDR3s include the opening cysteine and the closing phenylalanine or tryptophan. The D gene is left open where the match is weak. The size of a clone is reported for some rows only, either as once, few or many, or as a class for expanded clones.

CDR3 | DNA | V | size | J | D
CASSLGQGYNEQFF | TGTGCCAGCAGCTTGGGACAGGGGTACAATGAGCAGTTCTTC | TRBV5-6 | few | TRBJ2-1 | TRBD1
CASSPTWGGNNEQFF | TGTGCCAGCAGCCCTACGTGGGGCGGGAACAATGAGCAGTTCTTC | TRBV7-9 | - | TRBJ2-1 | -
CASSTHRGPNTGELFF | TGTGCCAGCAGCACCCACCGCGGTCCTAACACCGGGGAGCTGTTTTTT | TRBV7-9 | - | TRBJ2-2 | -
CASRLAGAGGELFF | TGTGCCAGCAGGCTAGCGGGAGCCGGCGGGGAGCTGTTTTTT | TRBV27 | - | TRBJ2-2 | TRBD2
CASSVEHTEAFF | TGTGCCAGCAGTGTCGAGCACACTGAAGCTTTCTTT | TRBV6-1 | few | TRBJ1-1 | -
CASSPTSGRATDTQYF | TGTGCCAGCAGCCCTACTAGCGGGAGGGCCACAGATACGCAGTATTTT | TRBV9 | - | TRBJ2-3 | TRBD2
CASSPPGTYEQYF | TGTGCCAGCAGCCCACCCGGGACTTACGAGCAGTACTTC | TRBV7-9 | - | TRBJ2-7 | -
CASSSREGQTDTQYF | TGTGCCAGCAGCTCTCGGGAGGGCCAAACAGATACGCAGTATTTT | TRBV7-8 | - | TRBJ2-3 | TRBD2
CASSGGSGSTDTQYF | TGTGCCAGCAGCGGGGGTAGCGGAAGCACAGATACGCAGTATTTT | TRBV9 | - | TRBJ2-3 | -
CASSLRDHTEAFF | TGTGCCAGCAGCTTAAGGGATCACACTGAAGCTTTCTTT | TRBV5-6 | - | TRBJ1-1 | -
CASSLGAGTNQPQHF | TGTGCCAGCAGCTTAGGGGCGGGAACCAATCAGCCCCAGCATTTT | TRBV7-9 | once | TRBJ1-5 | -
CASSLVVSTSTDTQYF | TGTGCCAGCAGCTTAGTGGTTAGCACTAGCACAGATACGCAGTATTTT | TRBV7-9 | - | TRBJ2-3 | -
CASSTGDSSYNEQFF | TGTGCCAGCAGTACGGGTGATAGCTCCTACAATGAGCAGTTCTTC | TRBV6-6 | - | TRBJ2-1 | -
CATLVDRAYQPQHF | TGTGCCACTCTCGTGGACAGGGCTTATCAGCCCCAGCATTTT | TRBV28 | - | TRBJ1-5 | TRBD1
CASSVVGDEQFF | TGTGCCAGCAGCGTAGTGGGAGATGAGCAGTTCTTC | TRBV9 | - | TRBJ2-1 | -
CASSLDTGGYEQYF | TGTGCCAGCAGCTTAGATACAGGGGGGTACGAGCAGTACTTC | TRBV7-6 | - | TRBJ2-7 | TRBD1
CASSLGLAGVSYEQYF | TGTGCCAGCAGTTTAGGACTAGCGGGGGTCTCCTACGAGCAGTACTTC | TRBV28 | - | TRBJ2-7 | TRBD2
CASTLGGLNTEAFF | TGTGCCAGCACTCTAGGGGGGTTGAACACTGAAGCTTTCTTT | TRBV11-2 | - | TRBJ1-1 | -
CASNTGLAVQETQYF | TGTGCCAGCAATACGGGACTAGCGGTACAAGAGACCCAGTACTTC | TRBV6-5 | - | TRBJ2-5 | TRBD2
CASSQSLGNTNNEQFF | TGCGCCAGCAGCCAATCATTAGGTAACACTAACAATGAGCAGTTCTTC | TRBV4-1 | - | TRBJ2-1 | -
CASSLDSMGNQPQHF | TGTGCCAGCAGTTTAGACAGCATGGGCAATCAGCCCCAGCATTTT | TRBV27 | - | TRBJ1-5 | -
CASSQAVGEKLFF | TGCGCCAGCAGCCAAGCAGTCGGTGAAAAACTGTTTTTT | TRBV4-1 | - | TRBJ1-4 | -
CASSYSISYEQYF | TGTGCCAGCAGTTACTCGATCAGCTACGAGCAGTACTTC | TRBV6-5 | - | TRBJ2-7 | -
CASSQVAHSMSSYNEQFF | TGCGCCAGCAGCCAAGTAGCCCATAGCATGAGCTCCTACAATGAGCAGTTCTTC | TRBV4-1 | - | TRBJ2-1 | -
CASSAWSWFSSGNTIYF | TGTGCCAGCAGCGCATGGTCTTGGTTTAGCTCTGGAAACACCATATATTTT | TRBV9 | - | TRBJ1-3 | -